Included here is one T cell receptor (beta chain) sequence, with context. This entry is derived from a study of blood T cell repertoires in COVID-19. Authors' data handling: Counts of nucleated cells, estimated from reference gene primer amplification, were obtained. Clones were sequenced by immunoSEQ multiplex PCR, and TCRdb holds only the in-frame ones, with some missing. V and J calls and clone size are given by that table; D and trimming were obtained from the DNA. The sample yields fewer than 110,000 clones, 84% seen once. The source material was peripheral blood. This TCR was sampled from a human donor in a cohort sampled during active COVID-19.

Written as DNA, the CDR3 is TGTGCCAGCAGCCGGGGGGGATCCAACTACAATGAGCAGTTCTTC. Translation gives CASSRGGSNYNEQFF. The chain is built from TRBV7-9 and TRBJ2-1; 8 nucleotides match TRBD2. The length of the CDR3 is 15 residues. Germline loops: CDR1 SEHNR, CDR2 FQNEAQ (reference sequence). J lost 3 bases, V lost 5 bases, and 6 bases had no gene match.